This entry is about one T cell receptor beta chain. The CDR3 runs to 17 residues. V was clipped by 4 bases and J by 5 bases, with 23 bases between them. The germline V gene has CDR1 MDHEN and CDR2 SYDVKM. These data are taken from a study of blood T cell repertoires in COVID-19. Study context: Researchers got acute and convalescent COVID-19 samples from the United States, Italy and Spain. The cDNA or gDNA used as material had been derived from T cells, B-cell-depleted T cells, or PBMCs.

Authors' analysis steps: From reference gene primer amplification, estimates of nucleated cell counts were derived. The protocol was immunoSEQ multiplex PCR, while the TCRdb copy is restricted to in-frame clones and leaves out a portion. Clone size and the V and J calls come from that table; the DNA yielded D and trimming. The repertoire consists of around 300,000 clones, with approximately 90% occurring once and the leading ten covering less than 3%. The receptor comes from a woman in her twenties or thirties with active or convalescent COVID-19. V usage is TRBV28 and J usage is TRBJ1-2, with D possibly matching TRBD1 (5 bases). What was sequenced was peripheral blood. CDR3 DNA: TGTGCCAGCAGTTCTCTCGCCTCGACAGCCAACCCTTATGGCTACACCTTC. Its protein product is CASSSLASTANPYGYTF.